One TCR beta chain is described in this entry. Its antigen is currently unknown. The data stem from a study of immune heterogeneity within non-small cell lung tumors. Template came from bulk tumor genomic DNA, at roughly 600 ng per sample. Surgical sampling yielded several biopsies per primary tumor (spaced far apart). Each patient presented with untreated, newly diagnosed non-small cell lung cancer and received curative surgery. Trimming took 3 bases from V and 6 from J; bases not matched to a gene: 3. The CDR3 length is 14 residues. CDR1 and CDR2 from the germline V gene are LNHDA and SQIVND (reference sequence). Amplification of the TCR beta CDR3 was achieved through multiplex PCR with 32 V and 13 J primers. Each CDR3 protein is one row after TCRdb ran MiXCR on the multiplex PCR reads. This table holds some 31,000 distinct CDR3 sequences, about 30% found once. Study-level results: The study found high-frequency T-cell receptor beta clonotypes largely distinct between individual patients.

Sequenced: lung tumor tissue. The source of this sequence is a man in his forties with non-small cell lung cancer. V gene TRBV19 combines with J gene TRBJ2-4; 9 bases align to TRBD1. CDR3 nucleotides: TGTGCCAGTAGTATCACAGGGGGCGCAAACATTCAGTACTTC. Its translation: CASSITGGANIQYF.